This TCR beta chain was identified during a study of T cell responses to AZD1222 COVID-19 vaccine. Points on this clone: Its antigen is as yet unknown.

Data came from immunoSEQ multiplex PCR; TCRdb stores just in-frame clones and leaves some out. The table includes about 140,000 clones, about 86% detected once. Findings and limits, study-wide: Spike was spanned by vaccine-associated CD4 TCRs, which were dominant at 160-218 and 743-854.

Unmatched junction bases numbered 3, after V lost 5 bases and J lost 0 bases. This CDR3 region has 15 residues. Germline V gene data show CDR1 as SGHNT and CDR2 as YENEEA. The receptor was derived from an adult in good health. This chain links TRBV11-3 with TRBJ2-3; 9 bases fit TRBD2. The starting material was peripheral blood, obtained on day 0 of AZD1222 vaccination. The CDR3 reads CASSQAGGSTDTQYF. CDR3 coding DNA: TGTGCCAGCAGCCAAGCGGGAGGAAGCACAGATACGCAGTATTTT.